These 18 T cell receptor beta chains were sequenced from one sample in a study of cytomegalovirus exposure and HLA in healthy donors. It was with 60 Vbeta and 13 Jbeta primers that the PCR ran. The repertoire was sequenced with immunoSEQ multiplex PCR; TCRdb's copy has only in-frame clones and lacks some. Of 130,000 or so clones in the sample, approximately 70% were seen once. The sample was PBMCs. The source of these receptors is a woman aged 60-75 years in good health and CMV-seronegative.

The gene calls are TRBV6-6 and TRBJ1-4; D is uncertain. The CDR3 length is 13 residues. Germline CDR1 reads MNHNY; CDR2 reads SVGAGI (reference sequence). The V and J ends lost 5 bases and 8 bases respectively, with 12 bases between them. The CDR3 loop is CASSPDMNEKLFF. DNA of the CDR3: TGTGCCAGCAGTCCCGACATGAACGAAAAACTGTTTTTT.

The chain links TRBV5-4 to TRBJ1-2, with TRBD1 as a possible D gene (5 bases). This CDR3 spans 14 amino acids. CDR1 is SGHNT, CDR2 YYREEE, per germline (reference sequence). Trimming cost V 2 bases and J 6 bases, with 14 bases left between them. Here the CDR3 DNA reads TGTGCCAGCAGCTTCGCGACAGCGCGGAATGGCTACACCTTC. Its translation: CASSFATARNGYTF.

The CDR3 reads CASSRPGQGAWGYTF. The CDR3 DNA is TGCGCCAGCAGCCGTCCGGGACAGGGGGCGTGGGGCTACACCTTC. The chain recombines TRBV5-1 with TRBJ1-2; 12 nucleotides align to TRBD1. Germline V gives CDR1 SGHRS, CDR2 YFSETQ. The CDR3 consists of 15 residues. V gave up 4 bases and J gave up 8 bases; unmatched junction bases: 9. The full variable domain, with the rest looked up from reference TRBV5-1 and TRBJ1-2, is KAGVTQTPRYLIKTRGQQVTLSCSPISGHRSVSWYQQTPGQGLQFLFEYFSETQRNKGNFPGRFSGRQFSNSRSEMNVSTLELGDSALYLCASSRPGQGAWGYTFGSGTRLTVV.

The V call is TRBV7-8, the J call TRBJ2-1; TRBD2 matches 8 bases. This CDR3 spans 15 amino acids. Germline CDR1 is SGHVS and CDR2 is FQNEAQ. V dropped 4 bases and J dropped 10; count of bases not matched to a gene: 12. The CDR3 region has the DNA TGTGCCAGCAGCTCCCCCGGGACTAGTGGAGGGGAGCAGTTCTTC. It specifies CASSSPGTSGGEQFF. The whole variable domain, remainder taken from reference TRBV7-8 and TRBJ2-1, is GAGVSQSPRYKVAKRGQDVALRCDPISGHVSLFWYQQALGQGPEFLTYFQNEAQLDKSGLPSDRFFAERPEGSVSTLKIQRTQQEDSAVYLCASSSPGTSGGEQFFGPGTRLTVL.

The J gene is TRBJ2-7, the V gene TRBV7-8, with 9 nucleotides matching TRBD1. The ends lost 0 bases at V and 0 bases at J; junction bases unmatched: 6. Germline loops: CDR1 SGHVS, CDR2 FQNEAQ. The length of the CDR3 is 17 residues. CDR3 DNA: TGTGCCAGCAGCTTAGCGCGGGGGACAGGGAGCTCCTACGAGCAGTACTTC. Its translation is CASSLARGTGSSYEQYF.

This clone was counted a few times. The rearrangement uses TRBV5-1 and TRBJ2-7; 7 positions agree with TRBD2. This CDR3 has 15 amino acids. V trimming: 0 bases; J trimming: 7 bases; junction bases outside the gene matches: 10. Per germline, CDR1 SGHRS and CDR2 YFSETQ. The chain's CDR3 is CASSLGTSALFEQYF. The CDR3 coding sequence is TGCGCCAGCAGCTTGGGCACTAGCGCCCTCTTTGAGCAGTACTTC.

This rearrangement joins TRBV7-3 to TRBJ2-1; TRBD2 agrees at 7 bases. CDR3 length equals 16 residues. J gave up 0 bases and V 3 bases, and 5 bases lay outside the gene matches. CDR1 and CDR2 (germline): SGHTA, FQGTGA. CDR3 bases: TGTGCCAGCAGCTTCAAAGCGGGGAGCTCCTACAATGAGCAGTTCTTC. The encoded protein is CASSFKAGSSYNEQFF.

The J gene is TRBJ2-1, the V gene TRBV7-2, with 8 bases that match TRBD2. With 5 bases clipped from V and 10 bases from J, the junction kept 13 bases outside the gene matches. Per germline, CDR1 SGHTA and CDR2 FQGNSA. The CDR3 sequence is 15 residues long. CDR3: CASSLRTSRLREQFF. In nucleotides, the CDR3 is TGTGCCAGCAGCCTACGGACTAGCCGCTTAAGGGAGCAGTTCTTC.

V usage is TRBV6-5 and J usage is TRBJ2-6, with D perhaps TRBD2 (6 bases). The CDR3 is 16 residues long. The V gene's germline CDR1 is MNHEY and CDR2 SVGAGI. Trimming removed 2 bases at V and 1 base at J, with 9 bases between. CDR3 sequence: CASSYGAGSGANVLTF. CDR3 in DNA: TGTGCCAGCAGTTACGGGGCGGGGTCTGGGGCCAACGTCCTGACTTTC.

The chain combines TRBV21-1 with TRBJ2-3; TRBD2, the table's D call, lacks a check against the DNA. TRBV21-1 is a listed pseudogene. The CDR3 has 16 amino acids. This CDR3 reads CASSKNGGTSTDTQYF. CDR3 nucleotides: TGTGCCAGCAGCAAAAACGGCGGGACTAGCACAGATACGCAGTATTTT.

This clone was seen more than once but under ten times. The V gene is TRBV7-8, the J gene TRBJ2-7; 10 bases match TRBD2. The germline CDR1 and CDR2 sequences are SGHVS and FQNEAQ. With V trimmed by 2 bases and J by 4 bases, 8 bases remained unmatched. The CDR3 extends over 16 amino acids. In DNA, the CDR3 is TGTGCCAGCAGCTTATCCTCGGGACTAGCGCTTTACGAGCAGTACTTC. Translating gives CASSLSSGLALYEQYF.

The rearrangement uses TRBV5-1 and TRBJ2-3; 16 positions agree with TRBD2. This CDR3 is built from 17 residues. Germline trimming cut 3 bases from V and 2 bases from J; bases unmatched to any gene: 3. Germline CDR1 SGHRS, CDR2 YFSETQ. CDR3 DNA: TGCGCCAGCAGCTCGGGACTAGCGGGAGGGCCCACAGATACGCAGTATTTT. It is translated as CASSSGLAGGPTDTQYF.

The V gene is TRBV4-2, the J gene TRBJ2-2; D is possibly TRBD2 (5 bases). Germline assignment: CDR1 LGHNA and CDR2 YNFKEQ. The CDR3 has 16 amino acids. The ends were cut back, 6 bases at V and 0 bases at J, with 14 bases in the middle. CDR3 DNA: TGTGCCAGCAGACTCTCTGGCGGGTCGAACACCGGGGAGCTGTTTTTT. Residues: CASRLSGGSNTGELFF.

V is TRBV4-1 and J is TRBJ2-1, with D uncertain. Germline CDR1 MGHRA, CDR2 YSYEKL. The CDR3 is made up of 11 amino acids. V lost 4 bases, J lost 7 bases, and 5 bases lay in between. CDR3 residues: CASSLGNEQFF. The CDR3 DNA reads TGCGCCAGCAGCCTCGGGAATGAGCAGTTCTTC.

The chain couples TRBV5-4 to TRBJ2-5; 9 nucleotides match TRBD1. The CDR3 contains 14 residues. CDR1 and CDR2 (germline): SGHNT, YYREEE (reference sequence). The V segment lost 4 bases and the J segment 1 base; nucleotides outside the gene matches: 2. For the CDR3, the DNA is TGTGCCAGCAGCATGGGACAGGGCCAAGAGACCCAGTACTTC. Translated, it gives CASSMGQGQETQYF.

The rearrangement joins TRBV5-1 to TRBJ2-1; D uncertain. V was clipped by 0 bases and J by 0 bases, with 7 bases between them. CDR1 and CDR2 (germline): SGHRS, YFSETQ. This CDR3 is built from 15 residues. The DNA for the CDR3 is TGCGCCAGCAGCTTGGACCTAAGCTCCTACAATGAGCAGTTCTTC. Amino acids: CASSLDLSSYNEQFF.

CDR3 DNA sequence: TGCGCCAGCAGCCAAGAGGACAGCGCCAACTACGAGCAGTACTTC. It yields the protein CASSQEDSANYEQYF. The V call is TRBV4-1, the J call TRBJ2-7; a possible D gene is TRBD1 (6 bases). This CDR3 is built from 15 residues. V was shortened by 0 bases and J by 3 bases, with 12 bases between the two germline ends. Germline CDR1 is MGHRA and CDR2 is YSYEKL.

The chain has TRBV5-1 and TRBJ2-4; D gene unclear. The CDR3 runs 16 residues. Looked up from germline, CDR1 is SGHRS and CDR2 is YFSETQ. The V end was cut by 4 bases, the J end by 6 bases, with 20 bases between. In nucleotides, the CDR3 is TGCGCCAGCAGCCCCGATAACAGCATAAGCAGAAACATTCAGTACTTC. Encoded protein: CASSPDNSISRNIQYF.